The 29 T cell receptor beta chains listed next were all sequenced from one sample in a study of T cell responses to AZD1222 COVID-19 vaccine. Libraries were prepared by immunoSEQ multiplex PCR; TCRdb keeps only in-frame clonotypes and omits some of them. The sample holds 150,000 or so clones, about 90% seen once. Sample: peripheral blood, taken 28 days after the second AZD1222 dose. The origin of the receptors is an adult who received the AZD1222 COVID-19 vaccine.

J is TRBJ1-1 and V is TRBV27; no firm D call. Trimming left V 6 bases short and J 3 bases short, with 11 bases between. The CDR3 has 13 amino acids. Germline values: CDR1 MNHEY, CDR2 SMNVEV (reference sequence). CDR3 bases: TGTGCCAGCAGGCCCGGACGTTACACTGAAGCTTTCTTT. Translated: CASRPGRYTEAFF.

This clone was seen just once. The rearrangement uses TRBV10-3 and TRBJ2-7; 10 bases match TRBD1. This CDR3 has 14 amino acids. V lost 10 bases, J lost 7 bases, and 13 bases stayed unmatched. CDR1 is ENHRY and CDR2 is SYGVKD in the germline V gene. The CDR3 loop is CATCSGTGAWEQYF. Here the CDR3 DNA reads TGTGCCACATGTTCCGGGACAGGGGCTTGGGAGCAGTACTTC.

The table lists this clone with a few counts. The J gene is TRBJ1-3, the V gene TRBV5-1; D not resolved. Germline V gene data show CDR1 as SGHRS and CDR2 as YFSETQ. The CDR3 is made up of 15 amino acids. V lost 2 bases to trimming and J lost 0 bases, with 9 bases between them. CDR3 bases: TGCGCCAGCAGCTTTTGGGCACACTCTGGAAACACCATATATTTT. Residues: CASSFWAHSGNTIYF.

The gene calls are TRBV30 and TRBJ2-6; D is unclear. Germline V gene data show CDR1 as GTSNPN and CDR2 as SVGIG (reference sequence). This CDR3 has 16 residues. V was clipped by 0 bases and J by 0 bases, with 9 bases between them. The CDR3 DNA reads TGTGCCTGGAGTGTACCAGCTGTCTCTGGGGCCAACGTCCTGACTTTC. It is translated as CAWSVPAVSGANVLTF. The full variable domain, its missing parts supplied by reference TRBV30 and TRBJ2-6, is SQTIHQWPATLVQPVGSPLSLECTVEGTSNPNLYWYRQAAGRGLQLLFYSVGIGQISSEVPQNLSASRPQDRQFILSSKKLLLSDSGFYLCAWSVPAVSGANVLTFGAGSRLTVL.

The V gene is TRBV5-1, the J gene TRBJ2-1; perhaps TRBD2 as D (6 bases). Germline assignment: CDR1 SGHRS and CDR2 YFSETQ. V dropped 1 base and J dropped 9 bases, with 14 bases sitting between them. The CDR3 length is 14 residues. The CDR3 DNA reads TGCGCCAGCAGCTTGTCGGCGGACGGGGGTGAGCAGTTCTTC. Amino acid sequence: CASSLSADGGEQFF.

This CDR3 is CALETENFYEQYF. The CDR3 nucleotides are TGTGCCTTAGAGACCGAAAATTTCTACGAGCAGTACTTC. The chain links TRBV30 to TRBJ2-7; D not resolved. The CDR3 loop spans 13 amino acids. The V gene lost 7 bases and the J gene lost 3 bases, with 16 bases spanning the gap. Germline V gives CDR1 GTSNPN, CDR2 SVGIG (reference sequence).

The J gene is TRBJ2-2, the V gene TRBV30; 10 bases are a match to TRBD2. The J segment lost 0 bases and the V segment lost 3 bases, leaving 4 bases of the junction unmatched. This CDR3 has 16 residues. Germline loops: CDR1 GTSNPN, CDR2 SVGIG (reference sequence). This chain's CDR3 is CAWRLAGVANTGELFF. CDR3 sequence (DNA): TGTGCCTGGAGGCTAGCGGGAGTAGCGAACACCGGGGAGCTGTTTTTT.

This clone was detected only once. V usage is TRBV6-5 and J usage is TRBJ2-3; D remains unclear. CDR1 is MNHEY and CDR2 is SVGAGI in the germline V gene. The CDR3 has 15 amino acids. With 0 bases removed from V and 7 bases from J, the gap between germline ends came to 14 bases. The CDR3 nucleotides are TGTGCCAGCAGTTACTCGAGCCTCGTGGGGAATACGCAGTATTTT. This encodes CASSYSSLVGNTQYF.

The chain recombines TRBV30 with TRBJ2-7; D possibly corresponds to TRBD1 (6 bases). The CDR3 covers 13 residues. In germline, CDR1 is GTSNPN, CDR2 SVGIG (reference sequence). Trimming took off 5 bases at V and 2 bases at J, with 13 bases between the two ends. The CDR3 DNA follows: TGTGCCTGGGCAACAGGGCCCACCTACGAGCAGTACTTC. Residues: CAWATGPTYEQYF.

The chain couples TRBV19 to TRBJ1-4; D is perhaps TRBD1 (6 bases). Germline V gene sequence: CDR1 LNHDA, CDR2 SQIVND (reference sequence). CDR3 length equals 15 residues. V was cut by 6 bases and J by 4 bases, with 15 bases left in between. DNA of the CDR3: TGTGCCAGTAGCTCCGGACAGAGTAATAATGAAAAACTGTTTTTT. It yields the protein CASSSGQSNNEKLFF.

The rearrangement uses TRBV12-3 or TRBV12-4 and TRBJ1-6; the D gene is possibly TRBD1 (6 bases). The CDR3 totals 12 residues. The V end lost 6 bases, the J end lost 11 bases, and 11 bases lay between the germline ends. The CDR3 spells CASSRGRAPLHF. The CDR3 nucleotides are TGTGCCAGCAGCCGGGGGCGGGCACCCCTCCACTTT.

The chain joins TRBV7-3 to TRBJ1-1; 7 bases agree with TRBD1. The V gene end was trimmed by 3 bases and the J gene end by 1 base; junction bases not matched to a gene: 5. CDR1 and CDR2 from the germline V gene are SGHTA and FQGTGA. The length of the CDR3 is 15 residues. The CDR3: CASSLTGSGNTEAFF. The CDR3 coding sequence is TGTGCCAGCAGCTTGACAGGGAGTGGGAACACTGAAGCTTTCTTT.

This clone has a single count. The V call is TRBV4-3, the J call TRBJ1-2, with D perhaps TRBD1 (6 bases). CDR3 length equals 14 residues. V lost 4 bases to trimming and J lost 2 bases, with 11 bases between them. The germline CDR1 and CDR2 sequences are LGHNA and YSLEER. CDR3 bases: TGCGCCAGCAGCCTTGCAGGGGACAACTATGGCTACACCTTC. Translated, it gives CASSLAGDNYGYTF.

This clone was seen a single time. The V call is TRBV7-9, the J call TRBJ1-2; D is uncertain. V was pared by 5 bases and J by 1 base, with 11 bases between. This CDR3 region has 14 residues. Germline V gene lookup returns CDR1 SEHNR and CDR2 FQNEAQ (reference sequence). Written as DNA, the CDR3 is TGTGCCAGCAGCCCTGGACTGAGTAACTATGGCTACACCTTC. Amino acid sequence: CASSPGLSNYGYTF.

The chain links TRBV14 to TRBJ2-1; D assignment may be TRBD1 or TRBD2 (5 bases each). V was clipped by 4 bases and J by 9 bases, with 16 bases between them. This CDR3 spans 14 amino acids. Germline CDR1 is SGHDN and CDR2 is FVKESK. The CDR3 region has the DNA TGTGCCAGCAGCCCTGTATCGGGGACGGGTGAGCAGTTCTTC. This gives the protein CASSPVSGTGEQFF. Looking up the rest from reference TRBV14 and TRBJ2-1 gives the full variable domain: EAGVTQFPSHSVIEKGQTVTLRCDPISGHDNLYWYRRVMGKEIKFLLHFVKESKQDESGMPNNRFLAERTGGTYSTLKVQPAELEDSGVYFCASSPVSGTGEQFFGPGTRLTVL.

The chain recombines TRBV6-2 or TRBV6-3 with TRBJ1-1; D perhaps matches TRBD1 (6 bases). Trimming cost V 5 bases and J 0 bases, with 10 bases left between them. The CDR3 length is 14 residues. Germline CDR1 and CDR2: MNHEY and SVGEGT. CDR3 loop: CASSPGTMNTEAFF. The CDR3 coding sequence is TGTGCCAGCAGTCCCGGGACAATGAACACTGAAGCTTTCTTT.

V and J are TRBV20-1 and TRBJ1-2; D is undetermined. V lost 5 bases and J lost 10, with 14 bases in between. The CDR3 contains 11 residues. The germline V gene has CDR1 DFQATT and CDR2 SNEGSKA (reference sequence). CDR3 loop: CSARSDRDYTF. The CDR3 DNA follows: TGCAGTGCTCGCTCGGATAGGGACTACACCTTC.

CDR3 in DNA: TGTGCCACCTGGCGCGAGCTAAACACCGGGGAGCTGTTTTTT. Translating gives CATWRELNTGELFF. The chain uses TRBV2 and TRBJ2-2; unclear D gene. V lost 10 bases to trimming and J lost 2 bases, with 14 bases between them. Germline values: CDR1 SNHLY, CDR2 FYNNEI. The CDR3 length is 14 residues.

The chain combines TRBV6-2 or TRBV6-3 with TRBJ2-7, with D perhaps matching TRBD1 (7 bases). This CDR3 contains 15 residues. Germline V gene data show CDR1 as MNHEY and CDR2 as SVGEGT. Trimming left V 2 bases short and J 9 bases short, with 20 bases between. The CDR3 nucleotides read TGTGCCAGCAGTTACCCCCCCGCTAGGCGGGACAGGCAGTACTTC. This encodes CASSYPPARRDRQYF.

In nucleotides, the CDR3 is TGCGCCAGCAGCTTGAGCGAGGCGGGACACTTGCCTCTTAGCTCCTATAATTCACCCCTCCACTTT. It specifies CASSLSEAGHLPLSSYNSPLHF. The chain employs TRBV5-1 and TRBJ1-6, with TRBD1 as a possible D gene (6 bases). The CDR3 runs to 22 residues. Trimming left V 1 base short and J 0 bases short, with 26 bases between. Germline V lookup: CDR1 SGHRS, CDR2 YFSETQ.

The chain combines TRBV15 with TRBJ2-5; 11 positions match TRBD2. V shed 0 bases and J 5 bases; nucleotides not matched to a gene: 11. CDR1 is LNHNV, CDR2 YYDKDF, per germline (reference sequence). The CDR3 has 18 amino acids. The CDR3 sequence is CATSRDPLTSGSRETQYF. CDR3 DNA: TGTGCCACCAGCAGAGACCCCCTAACTAGCGGGAGTAGGGAGACCCAGTACTTC.

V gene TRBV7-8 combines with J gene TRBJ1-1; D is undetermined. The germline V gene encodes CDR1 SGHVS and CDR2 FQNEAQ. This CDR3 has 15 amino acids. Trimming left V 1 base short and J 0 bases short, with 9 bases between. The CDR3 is CASSLEDYVNTEAFF. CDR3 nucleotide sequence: TGTGCCAGCAGCTTAGAGGATTACGTGAACACTGAAGCTTTCTTT.

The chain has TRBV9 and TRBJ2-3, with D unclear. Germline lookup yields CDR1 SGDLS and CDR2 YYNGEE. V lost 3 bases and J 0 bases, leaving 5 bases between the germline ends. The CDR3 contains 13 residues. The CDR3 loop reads CASSAQSTDTQYF. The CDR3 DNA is TGTGCCAGCAGCGCCCAGAGCACAGATACGCAGTATTTT.

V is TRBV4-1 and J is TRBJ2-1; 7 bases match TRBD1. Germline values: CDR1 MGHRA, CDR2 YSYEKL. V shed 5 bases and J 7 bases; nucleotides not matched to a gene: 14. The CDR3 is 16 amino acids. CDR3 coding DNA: TGCGCCAGCAGCGGTAGTGGACAGGTCTTTACAAATGAGCAGTTCTTC. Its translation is CASSGSGQVFTNEQFF.

CDR3 loop: CASSAGVTGNTIYF. CDR3 coding DNA: TGTGCCAGCAGCGCGGGGGTAACTGGAAACACCATATATTTT. This chain connects TRBV6-6 to TRBJ1-3; possible D gene TRBD1, 5 bases. This CDR3 contains 14 residues. Trimming left V 6 bases short and J 2 bases short, with 11 bases between. The germline CDR1 and CDR2 sequences are MNHNY and SVGAGI (reference sequence).

The DNA for the CDR3 is TGTGCCATCAGGGGGGGATCTAATCCCTACGAGCAGTACTTC. Translating gives CAIRGGSNPYEQYF. The rearrangement joins TRBV10-3 to TRBJ2-7, with D perhaps matching TRBD2 (6 bases). Looked up from germline, CDR1 is ENHRY and CDR2 is SYGVKD. The CDR3 contains 14 residues. Trimming pared 6 bases from V and 2 bases from J, leaving 14 bases between.

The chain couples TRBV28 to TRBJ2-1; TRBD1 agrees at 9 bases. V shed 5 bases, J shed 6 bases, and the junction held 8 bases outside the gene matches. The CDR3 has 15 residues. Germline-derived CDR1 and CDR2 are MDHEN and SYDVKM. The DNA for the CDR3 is TGTGCCAGCAGTACCACCGGGACAGGGATCAATGAGCAGTTCTTC. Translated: CASSTTGTGINEQFF.

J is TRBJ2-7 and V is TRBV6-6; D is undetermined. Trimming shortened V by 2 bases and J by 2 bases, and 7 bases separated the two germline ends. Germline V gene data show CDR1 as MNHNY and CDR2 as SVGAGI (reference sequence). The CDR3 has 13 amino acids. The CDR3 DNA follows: TGTGCCAGCAGTTACGTCGCGGCCTACGAGCAGTACTTC. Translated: CASSYVAAYEQYF.

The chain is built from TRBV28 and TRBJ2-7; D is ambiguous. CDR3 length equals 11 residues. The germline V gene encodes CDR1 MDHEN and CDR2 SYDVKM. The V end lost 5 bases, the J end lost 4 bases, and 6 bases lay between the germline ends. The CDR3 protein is CASSQRYEQYF. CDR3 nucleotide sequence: TGTGCCAGCAGTCAACGATACGAGCAGTACTTC.